The present T cell receptor beta chain was sequenced within a study of blood T cell repertoires in COVID-19. In the authors' methods: Reference gene primers were amplified, and this amplification served to estimate nucleated cell counts. Data came from immunoSEQ multiplex PCR; TCRdb stores just in-frame clones and leaves some out. That table gives V, J and clone size, and the DNA gave D and trimming. The data hold 95,000 to 150,000 clones, with just over 85% observed a single time. Losses at the gene ends were 3 bases for V and 7 bases for J; bases not matched to a gene: 1. The germline V gene has CDR1 MGHDK and CDR2 SYGVNS. The CDR3 consists of 13 residues.

The receptor's source is a woman aged 45 to 65 with active or convalescent COVID-19. The sample comprised peripheral blood. This chain links TRBV25-1 with TRBJ2-1, with 9 bases identical to TRBD2. CDR3 nucleotide sequence: TGTGCCAGCAGTGACCTAGCGGGGAATGAGCAGTTCTTC. Translated, it gives CASSDLAGNEQFF.